This paragraph covers one T cell receptor (beta chain) sequence. Its antigen is as yet unknown. CDR3 size: 12 residues. V shed 8 bases and J shed 8 bases, with 15 bases lying between them. Germline loops: CDR1 WSHSY, CDR2 SAAADI. TCR beta CDR3 regions were amplified from RNA transcripts. RT-PCR in the first round (using the HTBI primer set) targeted the TCR CDR3. Using its own MiXCR run on the multiplex PCR reads, TCRdb lists one record per CDR3 protein. The sample records about 560,000 distinct CDR3 sequences, 15% to 18% being singletons. This sample is part of a study of T cells in Graves' hyperthyroidism and ophthalmopathy. Across the whole study: Peripheral blood was acquired at first diagnosis, ahead of any therapy whatsoever.

Study results and limitations: Before onset, ophthalmopathy was predicted by the model a median around 6.2 months earlier.

V usage is TRBV10-2 and J usage is TRBJ2-5; perhaps TRBD1 as D (5 bases). The sample consisted of blood. The TCR comes from a woman aged 25 to 39 with Graves' hyperthyroidism. Here the CDR3 DNA reads TGCGCCAGCGGGGCCCAAGCGTTAACCCAGTACTTC. It specifies CASGAQALTQYF.